One sample yielded the 21 T cell receptor beta chains listed below, sequenced in a study of blood T cell repertoires in COVID-19. Assay used: immunoSEQ multiplex PCR; TCRdb lists only in-frame clones, some missing. This table holds about 75,000 clones, roughly 86% found once. Sequenced material: peripheral blood. The source of these receptors is a woman aged 45-59 years with acute or convalescent COVID-19.

V is TRBV27 and J is TRBJ2-1; TRBD2 is a possible D gene (5 bases). Germline V CDR1 and CDR2: MNHEY, SMNVEV (reference sequence). Deletions cut 6 bases from V and 7 bases from J, with 10 bases between. The CDR3 covers 12 residues. CDR3 in DNA: TGTGCCAGCAGCCACCCGGGAAATGAGCAGTTCTTC. Its protein product is CASSHPGNEQFF.

V and J are TRBV5-1 and TRBJ1-2; the match to TRBD1 covers 8 bases. The ends lost 4 bases at V and 3 bases at J; junction bases unmatched: 2. Germline values: CDR1 SGHRS, CDR2 YFSETQ. CDR3 size: 13 residues. CDR3 loop: CASSKGQDYGYTF. DNA for the CDR3: TGCGCCAGCAGCAAGGGACAGGACTATGGCTACACCTTC.

This chain joins TRBV11-3 and TRBJ2-3; D perhaps matches TRBD2 (6 bases). The V end lost 1 base, the J end lost 2 bases, and 19 bases lay between the germline ends. The CDR3 contains 18 residues. Germline V gene data show CDR1 as SGHNT and CDR2 as YENEEA. The CDR3 region has the DNA TGTGCCAGCAGCTTAGGCCAATGGATAGCGGAACCCACAGATACGCAGTATTTT. The encoded protein is CASSLGQWIAEPTDTQYF.

The chain has TRBV6-5 and TRBJ1-2, with 7 nucleotides matching TRBD1. CDR3 length equals 15 residues. Germline values: CDR1 MNHEY, CDR2 SVGAGI. V dropped 4 bases and J dropped 4; count of bases not matched to a gene: 9. The CDR3: CASSLDRVGTYGYTF. DNA for the CDR3: TGTGCCAGCAGTTTAGACAGGGTAGGGACCTATGGCTACACCTTC.

The V and J genes are TRBV6-5 and TRBJ1-1, with D perhaps TRBD1 (5 bases). The CDR3 is made up of 15 amino acids. Germline loops: CDR1 MNHEY, CDR2 SVGAGI. V was trimmed by 2 bases and J by 3 bases, leaving 13 bases between them. For the CDR3, the DNA is TGTGCCAGCAGTTACGGCGGCAGGGTTGACACTGAAGCTTTCTTT. It translates to CASSYGGRVDTEAFF.

This chain links TRBV5-1 with TRBJ2-7; TRBD2 might be the D (6 bases). Per germline, CDR1 SGHRS and CDR2 YFSETQ. The CDR3 extends over 15 amino acids. The ends were cut back, 4 bases at V and 7 bases at J, with 21 bases in the middle. CDR3 DNA: TGCGCCAGCAGCATCCCGACGGGGGAGGCTGGGGAGCAGTACTTC. It encodes CASSIPTGEAGEQYF. Variable domain in full (rest from reference TRBV5-1 and TRBJ2-7): KAGVTQTPRYLIKTRGQQVTLSCSPISGHRSVSWYQQTPGQGLQFLFEYFSETQRNKGNFPGRFSGRQFSNSRSEMNVSTLELGDSALYLCASSIPTGEAGEQYFGPGTRLTVT.

This clone was seen only once. This sequence joins TRBV5-4 and TRBJ2-7; 7 nucleotides line up with TRBD1. The CDR3 contains 14 residues. Germline V gives CDR1 SGHNT, CDR2 YYREEE (reference sequence). J was trimmed by 6 bases and V by 4 bases; bases with no gene match: 10. The CDR3, as DNA: TGTGCCAGCAGCACTGACAGGGTCTTGTCCGAGCAGTACTTC. It codes for CASSTDRVLSEQYF.

Turning to this clone: The same CDR3 arises from other DNA sequences in this sample as well. The chain combines TRBV7-9 with TRBJ1-1; possible D gene TRBD1, 5 bases. The CDR3 is 14 amino acids. Germline values: CDR1 SEHNR, CDR2 FQNEAQ (reference sequence). V was clipped by 1 base and J by 2 bases, with 8 bases between them. The CDR3 DNA sequence: TGTGCCAGCAGCTTAGGACAGCTAAACACTGAAGCTTTCTTT. Encoded protein: CASSLGQLNTEAFF.

The chain combines TRBV28 with TRBJ1-2, with a tentative D call TRBD1 (5 bases). V gave up 6 bases and J gave up 0 bases, with 8 bases separating them. The CDR3 is 13 residues long. Germline CDR1 reads MDHEN; CDR2 reads SYDVKM. This CDR3 reads CASSWGANYGYTF. The CDR3 DNA follows: TGTGCCAGCAGCTGGGGGGCTAACTATGGCTACACCTTC.

V usage is TRBV7-8 and J usage is TRBJ1-1; D is perhaps TRBD1 (6 bases). Trimming cost V 3 bases and J 1 base, with 12 bases left between them. The V gene's germline CDR1 is SGHVS and CDR2 FQNEAQ. CDR3 length: 15 amino acids. CDR3 in DNA: TGTGCCAGCAGCTTGAACAGGGTTTCGAACACTGAAGCTTTCTTT. Protein sequence: CASSLNRVSNTEAFF.

V usage is TRBV3-1 (or the pseudogene TRBV3-2) and J usage is TRBJ2-5; 7 bases map to TRBD2. There are 16 residues in the CDR3. J gave up 4 bases and V 0 bases, and 8 bases lay outside the gene matches. Germline CDR1 is LGHDT and CDR2 is YNNKEL (reference sequence). The CDR3 region is CASSQDGGDFSETQYF. The CDR3 nucleotides read TGTGCCAGCAGCCAAGATGGGGGGGACTTTTCAGAGACCCAGTACTTC.

V is TRBV6-4 and J is TRBJ2-3; D perhaps matches TRBD2 (5 bases). CDR1 is MRHNA and CDR2 is SNTAGT in the germline V gene. The CDR3 spans 14 residues. V was shortened by 0 bases and J by 4 bases, with 8 bases between the two germline ends. The CDR3 spells CASSDSSGADTQYF. CDR3 DNA: TGTGCCAGCAGTGACTCGAGCGGCGCAGATACGCAGTATTTT.

The table lists this clone with a count of one. V gene TRBV7-2 combines with J gene TRBJ2-1; the D is unclear. CDR1 and CDR2 (germline): SGHTA, FQGNSA. Deletions cut 2 bases from V and 9 bases from J, with 5 bases between. CDR3 length: 11 amino acids. In nucleotides, the CDR3 is TGTGCCAGCAGCTTATTCGGTGAGCAGTTCTTC. Encoded protein: CASSLFGEQFF. Looking up the rest from reference TRBV7-2 and TRBJ2-1 gives the full variable domain: GAGVSQSPSNKVTEKGKDVELRCDPISGHTALYWYRQSLGQGLEFLIYFQGNSAPDKSGLPSDRFSAERTGGSVSTLTIQRTQQEDSAVYLCASSLFGEQFFGPGTRLTVL.

This chain's CDR3 is CASSQTGPLETQYF. DNA for the CDR3: TGTGCCAGTAGTCAAACAGGGCCATTAGAGACCCAGTACTTC. This chain joins TRBV19 and TRBJ2-5, with D perhaps TRBD1 (6 bases). The CDR3 covers 14 residues. Germline V gives CDR1 LNHDA, CDR2 SQIVND (reference sequence). Trimming removed 5 bases from V and 4 bases from J, with 14 bases in between.

DNA of the CDR3: TGCAGCGTTGACGAGGGGCTAGCGGCCTACAATGAGCAGTTCTTC. Translated, it gives CSVDEGLAAYNEQFF. The J gene is TRBJ2-1, the V gene TRBV29-1, with 7 nucleotides matching TRBD2. CDR1 is SQVTM, CDR2 ANQGSEA, per germline. There are 15 residues in the CDR3. J lost 2 bases, V lost 3 bases, and 7 bases had no gene match.

This clone was counted between two and nine times. The chain uses TRBV4-1 and TRBJ1-2; possible D gene TRBD1, 5 bases. Germline loops: CDR1 MGHRA, CDR2 YSYEKL. This CDR3 spans 16 amino acids. With 1 base removed from V and 0 bases from J, the gap between germline ends came to 12 bases. CDR3 residues: CASSQAGGVANYGYTF. For the CDR3, the DNA is TGCGCCAGCAGCCAAGCGGGAGGGGTCGCTAACTATGGCTACACCTTC.

CDR3 amino acids: CASSPQVRDQPQHF. DNA of the CDR3: TGTGCCAGCTCACCGCAGGTGAGGGATCAGCCCCAGCATTTT. This chain uses TRBV18 with TRBJ1-5, with unresolved D. Germline-derived CDR1 and CDR2 are KGHSH and LQKENI. Trimming took 3 bases from V and 5 from J, leaving 11 bases between them. This CDR3 is built from 14 residues.

V gene TRBV9 combines with J gene TRBJ1-3; weak D call: TRBD1 (5 bases). CDR3 size: 15 residues. V lost 3 bases to trimming and J lost 0 bases, with 10 bases between them. The germline V gene has CDR1 SGDLS and CDR2 YYNGEE. CDR3 residues: CASSADIISGNTIYF. DNA of the CDR3: TGTGCCAGCAGCGCGGACATCATCTCTGGAAACACCATATATTTT.

This clone has just one count. The chain has TRBV19 and TRBJ2-3; D may be TRBD2 (5 bases). Trimming took off 2 bases at V and 3 bases at J, with 12 bases between the two ends. Germline CDR1 and CDR2: LNHDA and SQIVND (reference sequence). The CDR3 contains 15 residues. The CDR3 loop is CASSIFGGGTDTQYF. As DNA, the CDR3 is TGTGCCAGTAGTATATTTGGAGGAGGTACAGATACGCAGTATTTT.

The rearrangement links TRBV7-9 to TRBJ1-5; D gene unclear. The germline V gene encodes CDR1 SEHNR and CDR2 FQNEAQ (reference sequence). CDR3 size: 14 residues. Trimming stripped 5 bases from V and 4 bases from J, with 12 bases between. For the CDR3, the DNA is TGTGCCAGCAGCGGAGAGAATAGAAATCAGCCCCAGCATTTT. It yields the protein CASSGENRNQPQHF.

In this sample, this clone turned up once. The chain has TRBV5-1 and TRBJ1-4, with D tentatively TRBD1 (5 bases). This CDR3 has 15 residues. Germline V gives CDR1 SGHRS, CDR2 YFSETQ. V was clipped by 4 bases and J by 4 bases, with 14 bases between them. Here the CDR3 DNA reads TGCGCCAGCAGCCTCTTAGGGGCCCTTAATGAAAAACTGTTTTTT. Protein sequence: CASSLLGALNEKLFF.